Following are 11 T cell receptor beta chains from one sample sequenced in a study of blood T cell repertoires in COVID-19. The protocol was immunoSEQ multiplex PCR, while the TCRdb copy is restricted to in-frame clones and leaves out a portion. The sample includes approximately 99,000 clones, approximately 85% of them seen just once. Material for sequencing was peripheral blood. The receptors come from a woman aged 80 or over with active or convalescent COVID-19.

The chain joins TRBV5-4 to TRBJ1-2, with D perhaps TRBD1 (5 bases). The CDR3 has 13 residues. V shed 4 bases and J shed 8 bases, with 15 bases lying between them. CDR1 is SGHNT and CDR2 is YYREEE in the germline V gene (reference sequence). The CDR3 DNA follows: TGTGCCAGCAGCGCCACGGGGGGGAGAGGCTACACCTTC. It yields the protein CASSATGGRGYTF.

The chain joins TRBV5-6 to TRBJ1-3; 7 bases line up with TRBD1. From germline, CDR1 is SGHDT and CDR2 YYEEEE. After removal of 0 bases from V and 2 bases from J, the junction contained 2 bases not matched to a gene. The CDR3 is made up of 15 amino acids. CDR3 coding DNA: TGTGCCAGCAGCTTGGGACAGGGTACTGGAAACACCATATATTTT. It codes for CASSLGQGTGNTIYF.

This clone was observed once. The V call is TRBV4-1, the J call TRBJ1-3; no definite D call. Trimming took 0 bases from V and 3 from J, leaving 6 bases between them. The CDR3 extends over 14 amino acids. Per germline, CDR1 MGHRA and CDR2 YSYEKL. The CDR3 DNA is TGCGCCAGCAGCCAAGACAGGATTGGAAACACCATATATTTT. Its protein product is CASSQDRIGNTIYF.

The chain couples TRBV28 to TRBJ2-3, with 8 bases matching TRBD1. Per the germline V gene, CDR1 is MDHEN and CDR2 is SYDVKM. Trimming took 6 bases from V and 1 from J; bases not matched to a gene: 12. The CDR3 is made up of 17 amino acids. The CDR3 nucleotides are TGTGCCAGCAGCGACAGGGGCTGGGGGAGCGGCACAGATACGCAGTATTTT. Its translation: CASSDRGWGSGTDTQYF.

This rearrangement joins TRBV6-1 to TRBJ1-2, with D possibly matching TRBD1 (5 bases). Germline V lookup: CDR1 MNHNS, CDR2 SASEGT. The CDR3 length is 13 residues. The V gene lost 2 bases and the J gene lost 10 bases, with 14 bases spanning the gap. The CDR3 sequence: CASSESGRGFYTF. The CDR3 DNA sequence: TGTGCCAGCAGTGAAAGCGGGCGGGGGTTCTACACCTTC.

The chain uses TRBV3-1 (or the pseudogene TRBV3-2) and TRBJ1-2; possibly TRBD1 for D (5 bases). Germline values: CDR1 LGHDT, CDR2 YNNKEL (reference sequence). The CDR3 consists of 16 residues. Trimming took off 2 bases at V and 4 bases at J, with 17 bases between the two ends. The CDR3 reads CASSQRVGEAVYGYTF. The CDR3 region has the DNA TGTGCCAGCAGCCAAAGGGTAGGGGAGGCCGTCTATGGCTACACCTTC.

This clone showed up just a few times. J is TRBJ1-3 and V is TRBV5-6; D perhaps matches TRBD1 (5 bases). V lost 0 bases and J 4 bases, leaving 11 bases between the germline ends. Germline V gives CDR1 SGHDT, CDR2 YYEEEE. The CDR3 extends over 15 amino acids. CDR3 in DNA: TGTGCCAGCAGCTTGGAGGCAGGGATAGGAAACACCATATATTTT. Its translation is CASSLEAGIGNTIYF.

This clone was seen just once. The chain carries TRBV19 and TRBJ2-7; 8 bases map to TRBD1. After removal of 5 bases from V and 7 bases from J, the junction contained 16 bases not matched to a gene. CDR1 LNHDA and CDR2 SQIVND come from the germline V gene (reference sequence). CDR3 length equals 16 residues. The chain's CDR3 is CASSGVSTGDSREQYF. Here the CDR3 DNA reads TGTGCCAGTAGTGGGGTCTCGACAGGGGATTCTCGGGAGCAGTACTTC.

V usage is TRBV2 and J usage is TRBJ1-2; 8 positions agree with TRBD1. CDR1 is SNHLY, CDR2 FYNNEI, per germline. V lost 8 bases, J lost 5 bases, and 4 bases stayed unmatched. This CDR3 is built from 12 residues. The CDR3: CASGTGTYGYTF. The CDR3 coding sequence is TGTGCCAGCGGGACAGGAACATATGGCTACACCTTC.

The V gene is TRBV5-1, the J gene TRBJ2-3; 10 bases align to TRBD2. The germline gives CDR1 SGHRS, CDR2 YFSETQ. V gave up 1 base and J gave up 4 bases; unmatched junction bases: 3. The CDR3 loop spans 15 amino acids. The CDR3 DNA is TGCGCCAGCAGCTTGTCTCTAGCGGGAGCAGATACGCAGTATTTT. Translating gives CASSLSLAGADTQYF.

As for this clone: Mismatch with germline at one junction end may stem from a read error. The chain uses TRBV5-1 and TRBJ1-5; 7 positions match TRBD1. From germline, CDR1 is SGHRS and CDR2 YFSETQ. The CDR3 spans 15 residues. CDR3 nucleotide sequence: TGTGCCAGCAGCAGGGACAGCAGTTATGATCAGCCCCAGCATTTT. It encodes CASSRDSSYDQPQHF. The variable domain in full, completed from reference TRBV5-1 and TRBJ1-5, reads KAGVTQTPRYLIKTRGQQVTLSCSPISGHRSVSWYQQTPGQGLQFLFEYFSETQRNKGNFPGRFSGRQFSNSRSEMNVSTLELGDSALYLCASSRDSSYDQPQHFGDGTRLSIL.